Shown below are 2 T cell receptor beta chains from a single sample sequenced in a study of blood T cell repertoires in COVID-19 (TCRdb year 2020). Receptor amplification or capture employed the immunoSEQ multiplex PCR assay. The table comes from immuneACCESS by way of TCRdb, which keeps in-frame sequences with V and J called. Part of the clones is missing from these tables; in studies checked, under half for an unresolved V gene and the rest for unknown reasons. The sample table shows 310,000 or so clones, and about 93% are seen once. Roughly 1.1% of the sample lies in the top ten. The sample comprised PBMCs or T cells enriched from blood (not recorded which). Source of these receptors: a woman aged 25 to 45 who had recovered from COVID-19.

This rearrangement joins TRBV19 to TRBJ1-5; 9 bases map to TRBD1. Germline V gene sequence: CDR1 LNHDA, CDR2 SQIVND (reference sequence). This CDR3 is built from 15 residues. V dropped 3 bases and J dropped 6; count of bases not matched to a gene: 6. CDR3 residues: CASSIPGQGIQPQHF. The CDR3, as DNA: TGTGCCAGTAGTATCCCTGGACAGGGGATTCAGCCCCAGCATTTT.

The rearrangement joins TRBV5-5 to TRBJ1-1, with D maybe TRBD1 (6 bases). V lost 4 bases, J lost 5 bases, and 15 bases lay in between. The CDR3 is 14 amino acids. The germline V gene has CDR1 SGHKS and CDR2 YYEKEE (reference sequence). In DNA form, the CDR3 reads TGTGCCAGCAGCGTGGACACCGGGACAACTGAAGCTTTCTTT. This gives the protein CASSVDTGTTEAFF.